The T cell receptor beta chain described here comes from a study of blood T cells in healthy people across ages. A J-beta primer mix and a sample-barcoded 5' primer were used in a second PCR of roughly 7 to 12 cycles. Researchers report that a template-switch adaptor with 12 random nucleotides tagged each cDNA molecule. TCRdb itself ran the 5' RACE reads through MiXCR, one entry per CDR3 protein. The profile covers some 1,500,000 distinct CDR3 sequences, with about 42% appearing a single time and 4% taken by the ten largest. Germline CDR1 reads LGHNA; CDR2 reads YSLEER. This CDR3 contains 14 residues. This clonotype was seen ten or more times. Its antigen is not identified. Germline is not matched at one junction end, which may reflect a read error. Findings and caveats of the study: Roughly linearly, TCR beta diversity per million T cells fell as age increased.

The receptor was isolated from a woman in her late teens or twenties in good health. This chain joins TRBV4-3 and TRBJ1-2, with D possibly being TRBD1 (5 bases). The specimen sequenced was blood. CDR3 DNA: TGTGCCAGCAGCCAAGGGAGGGGTGGCTATGGCTACACCTTC. It encodes CASSQGRGGYGYTF.